Sequencing of this T cell receptor (beta chain) was carried out in a study of T cells in women clearing cervical HPV infection. Across the study: Cases' blood sampling followed lesion detection by median about 150 days (90 to 200).

immunoSEQ multiplex PCR used an average of around 1,100 ng genomic DNA. Assay: immunoSEQ multiplex PCR; the TCRdb copy retains only in-frame clones and omits some. This sample's table reports about 30,000 clones. Specimen: blood buffy coat. The clonotype was recovered from a woman aged 18 to 75 with a cervical HPV16 infection that either progressed to CIN3+ or cleared (not recorded which).

CDR3 region: CASSIPGYNSPLHF. The sequenced part of the CDR3 DNA is TGTGCCAGTAGTATACCAGGGTATAATTCACCC. This chain links TRBV19 with TRBJ1-6; D possibly corresponds to TRBD1 (5 bases). The read gets to within 3 residues of the CDR3 end, and the germline J gene fills in the rest. This CDR3 has 14 residues. In germline, CDR1 is LNHDA, CDR2 SQIVND (reference sequence). V was cut by 2 bases and J by 4 bases, with 6 bases left in between.